This T cell receptor beta chain was captured in a study of blood T cell repertoires in COVID-19. Generated by immunoSEQ multiplex PCR, the TCRdb table keeps only in-frame clones and is missing some. This repertoire shows 300,000 to 400,000 clones, around 90% found once; its top ten account for roughly 5.3%. The CDR3 extends over 14 amino acids. V lost 6 bases and J 6 bases, leaving 17 bases between the germline ends. Germline V gene data show CDR1 as MNHEY and CDR2 as SMNVEV (reference sequence). The V gene is TRBV27, the J gene TRBJ1-1, with D possibly being TRBD1 (6 bases). This receptor was obtained from a man aged 60 to 69 who had recovered from COVID-19. Sequenced sample: PBMCs or T cells enriched from blood (not recorded which). CDR3 sequence reads: CASRNDRQVAEAFF. The CDR3 DNA is TGTGCCAGCAGAAATGATCGACAGGTCGCTGAAGCTTTCTTT.